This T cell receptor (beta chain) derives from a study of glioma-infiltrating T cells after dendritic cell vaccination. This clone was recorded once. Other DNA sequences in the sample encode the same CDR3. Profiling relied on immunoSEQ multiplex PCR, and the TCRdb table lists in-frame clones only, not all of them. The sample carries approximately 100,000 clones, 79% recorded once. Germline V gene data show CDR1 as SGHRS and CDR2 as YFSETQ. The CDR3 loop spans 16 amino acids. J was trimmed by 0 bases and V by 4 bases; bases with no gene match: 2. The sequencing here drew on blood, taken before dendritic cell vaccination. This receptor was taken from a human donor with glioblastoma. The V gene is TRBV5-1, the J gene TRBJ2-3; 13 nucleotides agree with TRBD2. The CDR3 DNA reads TGCGCCAGCAGCCCGGGACTAGCGGGGAGCACAGATACGCAGTATTTT. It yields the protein CASSPGLAGSTDTQYF.